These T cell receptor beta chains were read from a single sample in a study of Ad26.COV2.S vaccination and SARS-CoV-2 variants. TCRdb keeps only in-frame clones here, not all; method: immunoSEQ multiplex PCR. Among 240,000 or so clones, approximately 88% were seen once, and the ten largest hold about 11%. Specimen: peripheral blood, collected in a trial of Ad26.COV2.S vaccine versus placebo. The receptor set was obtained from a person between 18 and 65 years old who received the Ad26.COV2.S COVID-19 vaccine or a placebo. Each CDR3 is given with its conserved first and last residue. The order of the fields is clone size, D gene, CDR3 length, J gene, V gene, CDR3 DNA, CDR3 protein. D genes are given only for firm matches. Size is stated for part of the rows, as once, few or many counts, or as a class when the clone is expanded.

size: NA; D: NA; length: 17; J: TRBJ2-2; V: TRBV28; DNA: TGTGCCAGCAGTCCCCGCGGGCCAACAGGAGTCGCCGGGGAGCTGTTTTTT; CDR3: CASSPRGPTGVAGELFF
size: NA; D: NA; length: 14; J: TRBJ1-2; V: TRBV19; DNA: TGTGCCAGTAGTATTATGATGAAGGAGGGTGGCTACACCTTC; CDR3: CASSIMMKEGGYTF
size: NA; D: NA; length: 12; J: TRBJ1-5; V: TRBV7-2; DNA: TGTGCCAGCAGCTTAGGTAGTCAGCCCCAGCATTTT; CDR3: CASSLGSQPQHF
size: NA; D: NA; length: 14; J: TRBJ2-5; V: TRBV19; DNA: TGTGCCAGTAGTATAAAGGGACTTCAGGAGACCCAGTACTTC; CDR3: CASSIKGLQETQYF
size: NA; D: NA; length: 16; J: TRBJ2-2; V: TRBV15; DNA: TGTGCCACCAGCAGAGATCTAGCGACTCCTGTCGGGGAGCTGTTTTTT; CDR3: CATSRDLATPVGELFF
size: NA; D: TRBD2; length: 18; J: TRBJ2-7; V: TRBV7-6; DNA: TGTGCCAGCAGCCCGGGGGGTGGCGGGAGCCCCAATCCCTACGAGCAGTACTTC; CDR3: CASSPGGGGSPNPYEQYF
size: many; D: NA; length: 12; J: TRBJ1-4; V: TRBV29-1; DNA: TGCAGCGTCGGGGGACTCAATGAAAAACTGTTTTTT; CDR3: CSVGGLNEKLFF
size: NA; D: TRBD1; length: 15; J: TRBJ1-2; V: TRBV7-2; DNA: TGTGCCAGCAGCTTGACAGGGGGCGCCGACTATGGCTACACCTTC; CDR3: CASSLTGGADYGYTF
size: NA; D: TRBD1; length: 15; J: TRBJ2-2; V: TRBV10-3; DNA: TGTGCCATCGGGGCTTGGGACAGGGGGGCCGGGGAGCTGTTTTTT; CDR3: CAIGAWDRGAGELFF
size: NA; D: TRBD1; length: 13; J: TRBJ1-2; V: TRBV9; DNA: TGTGCCAGCAGCCCCGGGACAGACTATGGCTACACCTTC; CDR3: CASSPGTDYGYTF
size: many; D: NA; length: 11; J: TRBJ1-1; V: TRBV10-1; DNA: TGCGCCAGCAGTGCCGGACAGGAAGCTTTCTTT; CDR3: CASSAGQEAFF
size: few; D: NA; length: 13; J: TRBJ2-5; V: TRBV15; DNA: TGTGCCACCAGCAGCCCAGGAGGGGAGACCCAGTACTTC; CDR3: CATSSPGGETQYF
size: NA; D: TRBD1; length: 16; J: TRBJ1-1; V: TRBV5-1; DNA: TGCGCCAGCACCCTTATGGGACAGGGGGCAGGGACTGAAGCTTTCTTT; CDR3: CASTLMGQGAGTEAFF
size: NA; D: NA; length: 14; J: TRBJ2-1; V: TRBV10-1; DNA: TGCGCCAGCAGTGAAAGGGTGGATCACAATGAGCAGTTCTTC; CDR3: CASSERVDHNEQFF
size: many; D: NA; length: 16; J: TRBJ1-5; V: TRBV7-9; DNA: TGTGCCAGCAGCTTAGGGACAGTAAATAGCAATCAGCCCCAGCATTTT; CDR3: CASSLGTVNSNQPQHF
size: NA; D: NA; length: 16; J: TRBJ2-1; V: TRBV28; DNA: TGTGCCAGCAGTCCGGGGGTGGAAAGCTCCTACAATGAGCAGTTCTTC; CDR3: CASSPGVESSYNEQFF
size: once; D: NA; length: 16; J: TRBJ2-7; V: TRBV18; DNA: TGTGCCAGCTCACCACCCTGGAAACCCCTCTCCTACGAGCAGTACTTC; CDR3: CASSPPWKPLSYEQYF
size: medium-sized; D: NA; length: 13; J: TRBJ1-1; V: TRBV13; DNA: TGTGCCAGCAGCTTTATGGGGAACACTGAAGCTTTCTTT; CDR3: CASSFMGNTEAFF
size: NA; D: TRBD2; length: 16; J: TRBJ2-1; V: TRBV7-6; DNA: TGTGCCAGCAGCCCGTCCGAGGGGAGGGGTTACAATGAGCAGTTCTTC; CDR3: CASSPSEGRGYNEQFF
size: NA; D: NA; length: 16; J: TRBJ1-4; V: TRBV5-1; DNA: TGCGCCAGCAGCTTGGCCAGGACAGCTCTTAATGAAAAACTGTTTTTT; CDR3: CASSLARTALNEKLFF
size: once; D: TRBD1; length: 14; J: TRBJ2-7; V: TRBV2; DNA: TGTGCCAGCAGTCCGGGACAGGCAACCTACGAGCAGTACTTC; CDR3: CASSPGQATYEQYF
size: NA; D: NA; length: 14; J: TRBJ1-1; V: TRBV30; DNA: TGTGCCTGGAGTGTCTGGGGAACGAACACTGAAGCTTTCTTT; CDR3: CAWSVWGTNTEAFF
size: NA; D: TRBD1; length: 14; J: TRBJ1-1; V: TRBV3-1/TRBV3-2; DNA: TGTGCCAGCAGCCGAGACAGGGCGAACACTGAAGCTTTCTTT; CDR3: CASSRDRANTEAFF
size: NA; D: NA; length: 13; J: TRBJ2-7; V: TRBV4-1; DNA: TGCGCCAGCAGCCAAGCTACGATCGACGAGCAGTACTTC; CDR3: CASSQATIDEQYF
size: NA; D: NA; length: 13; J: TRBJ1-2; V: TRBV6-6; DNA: TGTGCCAGCAGTACGGACATTTTTTATGGCTACACCTTC; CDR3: CASSTDIFYGYTF
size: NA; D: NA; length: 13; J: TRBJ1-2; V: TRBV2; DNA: TGTGCCAGCAGCTCAGGGACACCGCGTGGCTACACCTTC; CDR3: CASSSGTPRGYTF
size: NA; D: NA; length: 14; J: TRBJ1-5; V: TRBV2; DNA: TGTGCCACTAAGTGGGGGGCGGAGGGACAGCCCCAGCATTTT; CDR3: CATKWGAEGQPQHF
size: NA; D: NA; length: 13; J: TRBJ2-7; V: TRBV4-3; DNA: TGCGCCAGCAGCCAAGATCGGGCCGGGGAGCAGTACTTC; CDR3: CASSQDRAGEQYF
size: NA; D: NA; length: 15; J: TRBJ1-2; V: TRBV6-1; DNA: TGTGCCAGCAGTGAAAAGGACAGCCTGAACTATGGCTACACCTTC; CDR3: CASSEKDSLNYGYTF
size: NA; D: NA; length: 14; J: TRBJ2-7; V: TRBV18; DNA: TGTGCCAGCTCACCTCGGGGCAGCTCCTACGAGCAGTACTTC; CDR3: CASSPRGSSYEQYF
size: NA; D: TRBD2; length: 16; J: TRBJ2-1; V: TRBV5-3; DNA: TGTGCCAGAAGCCATTCTCTAGCGGGAGAGCTCAATGAGCAGTTCTTC; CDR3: CARSHSLAGELNEQFF
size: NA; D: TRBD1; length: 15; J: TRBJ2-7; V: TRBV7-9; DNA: TGTGCCAGCAGCTTAGTTGGGACAGCTTCCTACGAGCAGTACTTC; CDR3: CASSLVGTASYEQYF
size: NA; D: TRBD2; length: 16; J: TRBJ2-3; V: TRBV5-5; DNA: TGTGCCAGCAGCTCGCGACTAGCGGGAGTGACAGATACGCAGTATTTT; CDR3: CASSSRLAGVTDTQYF
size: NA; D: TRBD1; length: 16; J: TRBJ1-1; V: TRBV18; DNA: TGTGCCAGCTCACCCGTAGCCGGGACAGGGGGCACTGAAGCTTTCTTT; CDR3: CASSPVAGTGGTEAFF
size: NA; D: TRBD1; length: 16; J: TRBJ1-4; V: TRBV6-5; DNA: TGTGCCAGCAGTTACCAGCCGGGACAGGGGGCTGAAAAACTGTTTTTT; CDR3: CASSYQPGQGAEKLFF
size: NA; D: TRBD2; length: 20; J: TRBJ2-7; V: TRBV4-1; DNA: TGCGCCAGCAGCCCTACACCACGGACTAGCGGGAGGATACCTGGGTACGAGCAGTACTTC; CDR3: CASSPTPRTSGRIPGYEQYF
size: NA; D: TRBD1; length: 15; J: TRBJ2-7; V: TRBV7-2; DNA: TGTGCCAGCAAGCTCGGGGGACAGGGGTTTTTCGAGCAGTACTTC; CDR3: CASKLGGQGFFEQYF
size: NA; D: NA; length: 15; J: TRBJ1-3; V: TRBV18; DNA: TGTGCCAGCTCACCCGGAGGCCGCTCTGGAAACACCATATATTTT; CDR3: CASSPGGRSGNTIYF
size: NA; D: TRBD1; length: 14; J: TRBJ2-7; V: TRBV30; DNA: TGTGCCTGGACCCCGGGACAGGGAAAAAACGAGCAGTACTTC; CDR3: CAWTPGQGKNEQYF
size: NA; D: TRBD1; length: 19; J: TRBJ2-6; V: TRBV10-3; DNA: TGTGCCATCAGTCAACCTCCGGGACAGGACGCCTCTGGGGCCAACGTCCTGACTTTC; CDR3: CAISQPPGQDASGANVLTF
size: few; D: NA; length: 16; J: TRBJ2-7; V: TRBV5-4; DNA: TGTGCCAGCAGCTCACGTCCAGGGGTGGCTAACTACGAGCAGTACTTC; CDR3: CASSSRPGVANYEQYF
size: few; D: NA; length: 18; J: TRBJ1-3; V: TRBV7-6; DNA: TGTGCCAGCAGCTTAGGAGAAGGCCAGGGGATCCGTAGAAACACCATATATTTT; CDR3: CASSLGEGQGIRRNTIYF
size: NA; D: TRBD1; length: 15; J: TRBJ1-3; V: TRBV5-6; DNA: TGTGCCAGCAGCCTGGGACAGGTCTCTGGAAACACCATATATTTT; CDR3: CASSLGQVSGNTIYF
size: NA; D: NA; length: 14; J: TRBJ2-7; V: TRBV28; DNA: TGTGCCAGCAGTTCCGGGCAGGGGACGGGGGAGCAGTACTTC; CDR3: CASSSGQGTGEQYF
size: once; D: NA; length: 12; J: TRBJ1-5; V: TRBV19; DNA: TGTGCCAGTAGTATTGGTAATCAGCCCCAGCATTTT; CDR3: CASSIGNQPQHF
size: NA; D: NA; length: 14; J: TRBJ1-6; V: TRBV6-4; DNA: TGTGCCAGCAGCGCCAAGCGGGACAATTCACCCCTCCACTTT; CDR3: CASSAKRDNSPLHF
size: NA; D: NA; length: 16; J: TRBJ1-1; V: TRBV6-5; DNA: TGTGCCAGCAGTTACGGGGGGCGGACTGTCAACACTGAAGCTTTCTTT; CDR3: CASSYGGRTVNTEAFF
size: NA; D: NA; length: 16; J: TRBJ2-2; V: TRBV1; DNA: TGCACCAGCAGCCAAGTAGAGCGGGAGAACACCGGGGAGCTGTTTTTT; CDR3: CTSSQVERENTGELFF
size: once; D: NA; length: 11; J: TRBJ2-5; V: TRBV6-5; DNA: TGTGCCAGCAGGACAGTTGAGACCCAGTACTTC; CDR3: CASRTVETQYF
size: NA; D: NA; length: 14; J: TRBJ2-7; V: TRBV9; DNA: TGTGCCAGCAGCACAAGACTAACTTCCTACGAGCAGTACTTC; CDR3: CASSTRLTSYEQYF
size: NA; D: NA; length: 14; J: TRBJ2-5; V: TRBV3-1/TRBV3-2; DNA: TGTGCCAGCAGCCAAGAATGGGGAGTAGGGACCCAGTACTTC; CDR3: CASSQEWGVGTQYF